The rows below give T cell receptor beta chains drawn from one sample of a study of identical twins. TCRdb itself ran the 5' RACE reads through MiXCR, one entry per CDR3 protein. The sample has approximately 240,000 distinct CDR3 sequences, around 15% seen once. What was sequenced was memory (CD45RO+) T cells sorted from blood. These receptor sequences come from a woman in her late teens or twenties in good health. The conserved cysteine and the conserved F or W are not part of the CDR3 here. D genes are given only for firm matches.

>TRBV7-2|.
ASSDQGNTEAF
>TRBV4-3|TRBD1
ASSGRGTGSTGELF
>TRBV20-1|TRBD2
SAGGLAGPYEQY
>TRBV7-3|.
ASSLNVGLNTGELF
>TRBV5-4|.
ASSGGPLVYGYT
>TRBV3-1|.
ASSQEGGGYEQY
>TRBV6-1|TRBD2
ASRGYRTSGGVQY
>TRBV5-1|TRBD1
ASSPGGTGGSEAF
>TRBV11-1|.
ASSLRSGDEAF
>TRBV5-1|TRBD2
ASSQGLAPRETQY
>TRBV20-1|TRBD1
SALGQAGDEQY
>TRBV27|TRBD2
ASSLVPSGVQETQY
>TRBV6-5|.
ASSYSRPVGVPYEQY
>TRBV6-1|.
ASLAPGGYGYT
>TRBV20-1|TRBD1
SAIQGPGQPQH
>TRBV5-1|.
ASSLRLQGYEQY
>TRBV7-2|.
ASSPSIGVITGELF
>TRBV6-6|.
ASKDDDTGELF
>TRBV20-1|.
SARARRSVYT
>TRBV10-3|.
AISESTGGSSYNSPLH
>TRBV20-1|TRBD1
SAGRDRGPKNIQY
>TRBV10-2|TRBD2
ASSESLAGSYEQY
>TRBV12-3/TRBV12-4|.
ASKASQHSSNEKLF
>TRBV11-2|TRBD1
ASSPTGGGTQY
>TRBV4-1|.
ASSQVASEETQY
>TRBV5-1|.
ASSLAVEGDEQY
>TRBV29-1|TRBD1
SVDRDRGRETQY
>TRBV5-1|TRBD2
ASTFQPGGVSSYEQY
>TRBV2|.
ASSAKRTTDTQY
>TRBV20-1|TRBD2
SASSGRARHEQF
>TRBV12-3/TRBV12-4|.
ASSARYEQY
>TRBV15|.
ATSLGGAGDTQY
>TRBV3-1|.
ASSPQIQPEETQY
>TRBV11-2|TRBD1
ASSPEKQGWNTEAF
>TRBV11-3|.
ASSLNPGSGYEQY
>TRBV20-1|TRBD1
SALGQGITYSNEQY
>TRBV14|.
ASSRFSGVSGELF
>TRBV11-2|TRBD1
ASSPPGGATQY
>TRBV30|.
AWGGGPYEQY
>TRBV5-1|TRBD1
ASSSGTEGQPQH
>TRBV20-1|.
SAIEVAAF
>TRBV7-2|.
ASSLMANEKLF
>TRBV12-3/TRBV12-4|.
ASSPDYPPYEQY